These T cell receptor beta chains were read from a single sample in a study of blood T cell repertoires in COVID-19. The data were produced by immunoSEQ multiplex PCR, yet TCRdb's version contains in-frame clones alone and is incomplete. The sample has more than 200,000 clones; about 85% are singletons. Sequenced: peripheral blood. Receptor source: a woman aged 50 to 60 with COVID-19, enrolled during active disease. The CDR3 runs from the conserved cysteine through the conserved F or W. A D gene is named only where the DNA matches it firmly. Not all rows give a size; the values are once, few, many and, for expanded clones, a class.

CDR3: CASSQVSQGNTEAFF; DNA: TGCGCCAGCAGCCAAGTATCACAGGGTAACACTGAAGCTTTCTTT; length: 15; J: TRBJ1-1; D: .; size: .; V: TRBV4-1
CDR3: CASRRGGYTDTQYF; DNA: TGTGCCAGCAGACGGGGAGGGTACACAGATACGCAGTATTTT; length: 14; J: TRBJ2-3; D: TRBD2; size: .; V: TRBV5-8
CDR3: CAWTMMGQIMNTEAFF; DNA: TGTGCCTGGACTATGATGGGACAGATCATGAACACTGAAGCTTTCTTT; length: 16; J: TRBJ1-1; D: TRBD1; size: .; V: TRBV30
CDR3: CASIPQGNIHEQYF; DNA: TGTGCCAGCATCCCCCAGGGAAATATACACGAGCAGTACTTC; length: 14; J: TRBJ2-7; D: .; size: once; V: TRBV28
CDR3: CASSLGQGNLYGYTF; DNA: TGTGCCAGCAGCTTGGGACAGGGAAACCTCTATGGCTACACCTTC; length: 15; J: TRBJ1-2; D: TRBD1; size: .; V: TRBV5-6
CDR3: CASRATSSETQYF; DNA: TGTGCCAGTAGGGCGACTAGCAGCGAGACCCAGTACTTC; length: 13; J: TRBJ2-5; D: TRBD2; size: .; V: TRBV19
CDR3: CASSLESGGDYEQYF; DNA: TGTGCCAGCAGCTTAGAAAGCGGGGGGGACTACGAGCAGTACTTC; length: 15; J: TRBJ2-7; D: TRBD2; size: .; V: TRBV7-2
CDR3: CASSSIPGTVNSPLHF; DNA: TGTGCCAGCAGCTCAATTCCCGGGACAGTTAATTCACCCCTCCACTTT; length: 16; J: TRBJ1-6; D: TRBD1; size: once; V: TRBV7-6
CDR3: CASCEIQETQYF; DNA: TGTGCCAGTTGCGAGATCCAAGAGACCCAGTACTTC; length: 12; J: TRBJ2-5; D: .; size: .; V: TRBV19
CDR3: CASSFGQGGRYGYTF; DNA: TGTGCCAGCAGCTTTGGGCAGGGGGGAAGGTATGGCTACACCTTC; length: 15; J: TRBJ1-2; D: TRBD1; size: .; V: TRBV5-6
CDR3: CASSYTGAMNTEAFF; DNA: TGTGCCAGCAGTTATACAGGGGCAATGAACACTGAAGCTTTCTTT; length: 15; J: TRBJ1-1; D: TRBD1; size: .; V: TRBV6-5
CDR3: CASSSSSYEQYF; DNA: TGTGCCAGCAGCTCCTCGTCCTACGAGCAGTACTTC; length: 12; J: TRBJ2-7; D: .; size: few; V: TRBV21-1
CDR3: CASSFQGTHEQYF; DNA: TGTGCCAGCAGCTTTCAGGGAACCCACGAGCAGTACTTC; length: 13; J: TRBJ2-7; D: .; size: .; V: TRBV7-9
CDR3: CASSPRGEQEPQHF; DNA: TGTGCCAGTAGTCCCCGGGGGGAGCAGGAGCCCCAGCATTTT; length: 14; J: TRBJ1-5; D: .; size: .; V: TRBV19
CDR3: CASSFTTGRNTEAFF; DNA: TGCGCCAGCAGCTTTACGACAGGGAGGAACACTGAAGCTTTCTTT; length: 15; J: TRBJ1-1; D: TRBD1; size: .; V: TRBV5-1
CDR3: CASSLVSTDNQPQHF; DNA: TGTGCCAGCAGCTTAGTTAGTACAGACAATCAGCCCCAGCATTTT; length: 15; J: TRBJ1-5; D: .; size: .; V: TRBV7-2
CDR3: CASSSRGFGSYEQYF; DNA: TGTGCCAGTAGTTCCAGGGGATTTGGCTCCTACGAGCAGTACTTC; length: 15; J: TRBJ2-7; D: .; size: .; V: TRBV19
CDR3: CASKARPSTDTQYF; DNA: TGTGCCAGCAAGGCTAGACCTAGCACAGATACGCAGTATTTT; length: 14; J: TRBJ2-3; D: .; size: .; V: TRBV6-5
CDR3: CASSVGLAAQETQYF; DNA: TGTGCCAGCAGCGTGGGCCTAGCGGCCCAAGAGACCCAGTACTTC; length: 15; J: TRBJ2-5; D: TRBD2; size: .; V: TRBV7-8
CDR3: CASSDPNTEAFF; DNA: TGTGCCAGCAGTGACCCTAATACTGAAGCTTTCTTT; length: 12; J: TRBJ1-1; D: .; size: .; V: TRBV2
CDR3: CASSQVRAGDLAKNIQYF; DNA: TGCGCCAGCAGCCAAGTTCGGGCGGGGGACCTAGCCAAAAACATTCAGTACTTC; length: 18; J: TRBJ2-4; D: TRBD2; size: .; V: TRBV4-1
CDR3: CASSLEGGSRSNTDTQYF; DNA: TGTGCCAGCAGTTTGGAAGGGGGCAGTCGTTCAAACACAGATACGCAGTATTTT; length: 18; J: TRBJ2-3; D: TRBD1; size: .; V: TRBV27
CDR3: CASSQEGVVQYF; DNA: TGTGCCAGCAGCCAGGAAGGTGTCGTGCAGTACTTC; length: 12; J: TRBJ2-7; D: .; size: .; V: TRBV9
CDR3: CASSLGGAGPNEQFF; DNA: TGTGCCAGCAGCTTAGGGGGCGCAGGCCCCAATGAGCAGTTCTTC; length: 15; J: TRBJ2-1; D: .; size: .; V: TRBV11-3
CDR3: CASSRGNTDTQYF; DNA: TGTGCCAGCAGCCGAGGGAACACAGATACGCAGTATTTT; length: 13; J: TRBJ2-3; D: .; size: .; V: TRBV7-2
CDR3: CASSSGQGAIRSTDTQYF; DNA: TGCGCCAGCAGCTCTGGGCAGGGGGCGATACGTAGCACAGATACGCAGTATTTT; length: 18; J: TRBJ2-3; D: TRBD1; size: .; V: TRBV5-1
CDR3: CANNRGRGRNTIYF; DNA: TGTGCCAACAACAGGGGGCGTGGGAGAAACACCATATATTTT; length: 14; J: TRBJ1-3; D: TRBD1; size: .; V: TRBV6-4
CDR3: CASSPLGQQRSGELFF; DNA: TGCGCCAGCAGCCCCTTGGGACAGCAGCGCTCCGGGGAGCTGTTTTTT; length: 16; J: TRBJ2-2; D: TRBD1; size: .; V: TRBV5-1
CDR3: CASSFGQRQPQHF; DNA: TGTGCCAGCAGTTTCGGACAGAGACAGCCCCAGCATTTT; length: 13; J: TRBJ1-5; D: .; size: once; V: TRBV27
CDR3: CAISRDTGAYGYTF; DNA: TGTGCCATCAGCCGGGATACAGGGGCCTATGGCTACACCTTC; length: 14; J: TRBJ1-2; D: TRBD1; size: .; V: TRBV10-3
CDR3: CASSQVKNTEAFF; DNA: TGTGCCAGCAGCCAAGTAAAGAACACTGAAGCTTTCTTT; length: 13; J: TRBJ1-1; D: .; size: .; V: TRBV3-1/TRBV3-2
CDR3: CSASDIRDSVMGEQYF; DNA: TGCAGTGCTAGTGATATCCGGGACAGCGTCATGGGTGAGCAGTACTTC; length: 16; J: TRBJ2-7; D: TRBD1; size: .; V: TRBV20-1
CDR3: CASSLRYRGEQFF; DNA: TGTGCCAGCAGTCTACGCTACAGGGGTGAGCAGTTCTTC; length: 13; J: TRBJ2-1; D: TRBD1; size: .; V: TRBV28
CDR3: CASRLWGQGGEQYF; DNA: TGTGCCAGCAGACTATGGGGGCAGGGTGGCGAGCAGTACTTC; length: 14; J: TRBJ2-7; D: .; size: .; V: TRBV27
CDR3: CASSPVPQGTGSGNTIYF; DNA: TGTGCCAGCAGCCCAGTCCCTCAGGGAACGGGCTCTGGAAACACCATATATTTT; length: 18; J: TRBJ1-3; D: .; size: .; V: TRBV3-1/TRBV3-2
CDR3: CASSRETGELFF; DNA: TGTGCCAGCAGCAGGGAAACCGGGGAGCTGTTTTTT; length: 12; J: TRBJ2-2; D: .; size: .; V: TRBV6-5
CDR3: CASSLGAGMNTEAFF; DNA: TGTGCCAGCAGCTTAGGGGCGGGGATGAACACTGAAGCTTTCTTT; length: 15; J: TRBJ1-1; D: .; size: .; V: TRBV7-2
CDR3: CASSPPSPGLAGTGELFF; DNA: TGTGCCAGCAGCCCCCCCTCCCCGGGACTAGCAGGCACCGGGGAGCTGTTTTTT; length: 18; J: TRBJ2-2; D: TRBD2; size: many; V: TRBV3-1/TRBV3-2
CDR3: CASSPGTGGKDQPQHF; DNA: TGTGCCAGCAGCCCCGGGACAGGGGGTAAAGATCAGCCCCAGCATTTT; length: 16; J: TRBJ1-5; D: TRBD1; size: .; V: TRBV7-6
CDR3: CASSYSGGSHLYGYTF; DNA: TGTGCCAGCAGTTACTCCGGCGGCTCCCATCTCTATGGCTACACCTTC; length: 16; J: TRBJ1-2; D: .; size: .; V: TRBV6-5
CDR3: CASSYLEVAGVNEQFF; DNA: TGTGCCAGCAGTTACCTCGAAGTGGCCGGGGTCAATGAGCAGTTCTTC; length: 16; J: TRBJ2-1; D: .; size: .; V: TRBV6-2/TRBV6-3